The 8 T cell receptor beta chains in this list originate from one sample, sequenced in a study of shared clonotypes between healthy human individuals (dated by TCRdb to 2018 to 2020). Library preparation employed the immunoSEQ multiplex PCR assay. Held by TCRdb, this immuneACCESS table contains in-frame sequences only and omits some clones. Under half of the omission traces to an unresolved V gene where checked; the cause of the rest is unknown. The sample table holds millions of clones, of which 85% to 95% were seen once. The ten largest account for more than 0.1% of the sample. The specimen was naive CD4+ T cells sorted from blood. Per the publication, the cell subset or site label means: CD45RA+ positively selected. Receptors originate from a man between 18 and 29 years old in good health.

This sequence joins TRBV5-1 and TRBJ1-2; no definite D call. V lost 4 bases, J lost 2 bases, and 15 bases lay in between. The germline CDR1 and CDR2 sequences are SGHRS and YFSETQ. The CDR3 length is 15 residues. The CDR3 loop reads CASSPIGPGNYGYTF. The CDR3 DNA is TGCGCCAGCAGCCCGATCGGGCCTGGGAACTATGGCTACACCTTC.

The CDR3 DNA reads as TGTGCCAGCAGCTTAGGGGCCACCTACGAGCAGTACTTC. This codes for CASSLGATYEQYF. This sequence joins TRBV11-3 and TRBJ2-7; D ambiguous. Germline V gene lookup returns CDR1 SGHNT and CDR2 YENEEA. V shed 1 base and J shed 2 bases, with 6 bases lying between them. The CDR3 totals 13 residues.

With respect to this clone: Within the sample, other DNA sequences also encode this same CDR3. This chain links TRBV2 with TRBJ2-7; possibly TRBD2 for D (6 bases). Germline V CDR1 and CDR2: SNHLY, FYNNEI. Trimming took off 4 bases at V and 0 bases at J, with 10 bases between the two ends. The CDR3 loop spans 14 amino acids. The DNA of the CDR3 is TGTGCCAGCAGTGTCCGGGGGAGCTCCTACGAGCAGTACTTC. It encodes CASSVRGSSYEQYF.

CDR3 in amino acids: CATTGTGLSNTEAFF. Here the CDR3 DNA reads TGTGCCACCACCGGGACAGGGCTATCGAACACTGAAGCTTTCTTT. The V and J genes are TRBV6-1 and TRBJ1-1, with 9 bases lining up with TRBD1. Germline assignment: CDR1 MNHNS and CDR2 SASEGT. CDR3 length: 15 residues. V lost 10 bases, J lost 1 base, and 10 bases stayed unmatched.

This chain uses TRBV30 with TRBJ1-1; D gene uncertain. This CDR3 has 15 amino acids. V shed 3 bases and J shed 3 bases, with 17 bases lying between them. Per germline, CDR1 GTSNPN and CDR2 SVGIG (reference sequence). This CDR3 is CAWSDGQRGYTEAFF. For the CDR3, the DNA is TGTGCCTGGAGCGACGGCCAGAGAGGGTACACTGAAGCTTTCTTT.

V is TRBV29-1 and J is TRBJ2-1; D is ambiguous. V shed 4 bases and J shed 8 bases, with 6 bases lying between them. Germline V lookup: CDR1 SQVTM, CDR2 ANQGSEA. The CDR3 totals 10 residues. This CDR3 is CSVGWDEQFF. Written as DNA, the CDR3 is TGCAGCGTTGGTTGGGATGAGCAGTTCTTC.

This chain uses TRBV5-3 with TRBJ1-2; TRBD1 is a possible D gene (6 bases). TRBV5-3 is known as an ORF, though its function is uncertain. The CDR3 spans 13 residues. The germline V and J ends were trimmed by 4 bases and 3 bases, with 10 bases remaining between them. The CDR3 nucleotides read TGTGCCAGAAGCCGGACAGCGTACTATGGCTACACCTTC. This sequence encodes CARSRTAYYGYTF.

Here the CDR3 reads CASSFSGGVSYNEQFF. In DNA form, the CDR3 reads TGTGCCAGCAGCTTTAGCGGGGGGGTGTCTTACAATGAGCAGTTCTTC. The rearrangement links TRBV7-2 to TRBJ2-1; 11 nucleotides line up with TRBD2. The CDR3 is 16 amino acids. J was trimmed by 4 bases and V by 3 bases; bases with no gene match: 5. Germline CDR1 and CDR2: SGHTA and FQGNSA.